What follows are 19 T cell receptor beta chains derived from one specimen sequenced in a study of a mutant IDH1 vaccine in newly diagnosed glioma. Sample time point: week 5, during vaccination. Doses of 300 ug of mutant IDH1 20-mer peptide were given with topical imiquimod. These TCRs are of unknown antigen specificity. Assay used: immunoSEQ multiplex PCR; TCRdb lists only in-frame clones, some missing. The sample shows around 56,000 clones, 82% of them seen only once. This sample comprised PBMCs, obtained from a glioma patient whose treatment included an IDH1 peptide vaccine. These receptors all come from a woman under 30 with glioma. Some clones in this sample may be carry-over from other donors' samples.

The V and J genes are TRBV14 and TRBJ2-7; D unclear. This CDR3 spans 16 amino acids. Trimming cost V 4 bases and J 1 base, with 17 bases left between them. Germline CDR1 is SGHDN and CDR2 is FVKESK. Written as DNA, the CDR3 is TGTGCCAGCAGCCCACACAGACAAGACTTTTCCTACGAGCAGTACTTC. Translating it yields CASSPHRQDFSYEQYF.

This clone occurred a few times. The chain joins TRBV6-5 to TRBJ1-1, with no clear D. CDR1 MNHEY and CDR2 SVGAGI come from the germline V gene. The CDR3 totals 14 residues. The V end lost 4 bases, the J end lost 0 bases, and 9 bases lay between the germline ends. DNA for the CDR3: TGTGCCAGCAGTTCTCAGGTAATGAACACTGAAGCTTTCTTT. It yields the protein CASSSQVMNTEAFF.

The chain recombines TRBV6-1 with TRBJ2-4; D may correspond to TRBD1 or TRBD2 (5 bases each). The CDR3 is made up of 16 amino acids. Trimming left V 2 bases short and J 3 bases short, with 14 bases between. The germline V gene encodes CDR1 MNHNS and CDR2 SASEGT. Here the CDR3 DNA reads TGTGCCAGCAGTGAACCAATGAGGGGCCTCAAAAACATTCAGTACTTC. Its protein product is CASSEPMRGLKNIQYF.

The chain is built from TRBV5-1 and TRBJ1-3; D not resolved. Between the trimmed V and J ends, which lost 0 bases and 0 bases, there was a span of 7 bases. Germline V gene sequence: CDR1 SGHRS, CDR2 YFSETQ. CDR3 length: 15 amino acids. CDR3 bases: TGCGCCAGCAGCTTGGTGTCTCCCTCTGGAAACACCATATATTTT. The encoded protein is CASSLVSPSGNTIYF.

The rearrangement links TRBV7-9 to TRBJ2-7; tentatively, D is TRBD2 (8 bases). The CDR3 is made up of 18 amino acids. V lost 5 bases, J lost 0 bases, and 23 bases lay in between. Germline assignment: CDR1 SEHNR and CDR2 FQNEAQ (reference sequence). For the CDR3, the DNA is TGTGCCAGCAGCCAGGGGGGTGGAGCGGGAGTTCTCTCCTACGAGCAGTACTTC. Translated: CASSQGGGAGVLSYEQYF.

This chain uses TRBV6-6 with TRBJ1-2; D remains unclear. The CDR3 is made up of 15 amino acids. Germline V gene sequence: CDR1 MNHNY, CDR2 SVGAGI (reference sequence). Trimming left V 0 bases short and J 4 bases short, with 12 bases between. The CDR3 nucleotides read TGTGCCAGCAGTTACTCCGGGGATCCCCCCTATGGCTACACCTTC. Protein: CASSYSGDPPYGYTF.

This clone was seen a handful of times. The chain employs TRBV30 and TRBJ2-7; D gene uncertain. CDR3 length: 14 residues. CDR1 is GTSNPN and CDR2 is SVGIG in the germline V gene (reference sequence). Trimming removed 1 base from V and 7 bases from J, with 17 bases in between. The CDR3 DNA is TGTGCCTGGAGTGAGAGGTTCGGCCGTCGGGAGCAGTACTTC. Protein: CAWSERFGRREQYF.

This clone came up once. The rearrangement links TRBV5-1 to TRBJ1-1; D gene uncertain. Germline CDR1 SGHRS, CDR2 YFSETQ. The CDR3 consists of 15 residues. V was trimmed by 6 bases and J by 4 bases, leaving 19 bases between them. CDR3 sequence (DNA): TGCGCCAGCACCCCGCCCCGGGGTGCCGGCACTGAAGCTTTCTTT. Amino acids: CASTPPRGAGTEAFF.

The V and J genes are TRBV18 and TRBJ2-2; D gene unclear. There are 17 residues in the CDR3. Germline V gives CDR1 KGHSH, CDR2 LQKENI. Trimming removed 0 bases at V and 0 bases at J, with 11 bases between. The CDR3 is CASSPPFVLANTGELFF. The CDR3 DNA follows: TGTGCCAGCTCACCACCGTTCGTACTCGCGAACACCGGGGAGCTGTTTTTT.

The genes are TRBV29-1 and TRBJ2-2, with D possibly TRBD2 on 6 matching bases. Per germline, CDR1 SQVTM and CDR2 ANQGSEA. The V gene lost 2 bases and the J gene lost 7 bases, with 14 bases spanning the gap. This CDR3 comprises 14 residues. CDR3 in amino acids: CSVERGGLSGELFF. Written as DNA, the CDR3 is TGCAGCGTTGAAAGAGGAGGGTTGAGCGGGGAGCTGTTTTTT.

The gene calls are TRBV19 and TRBJ2-7; 9 bases agree with TRBD1. Germline V CDR1 and CDR2: LNHDA, SQIVND (reference sequence). The CDR3 has 15 residues. The J segment lost 2 bases and the V segment lost 7 bases, leaving 9 bases of the junction unmatched. In DNA, the CDR3 is TGTGCCAGTAATAATCCGGGACAGGGCGCCTACGAGCAGTACTTC. It is translated as CASNNPGQGAYEQYF.

The chain is built from TRBV7-9 and TRBJ1-1; D is undetermined. Trimming shortened V by 5 bases and J by 3 bases, and 7 bases separated the two germline ends. In germline, CDR1 is SEHNR, CDR2 FQNEAQ (reference sequence). The length of the CDR3 is 12 residues. The CDR3 is CASSLRDTEAFF. Here the CDR3 DNA reads TGTGCCAGCAGCCTTCGGGACACTGAAGCTTTCTTT. The full variable domain, with the rest looked up from reference TRBV7-9 and TRBJ1-1, is DTGVSQNPRHKITKRGQNVTFRCDPISEHNRLYWYRQTLGQGPEFLTYFQNEAQLEKSRLLSDRFSAERPKGSFSTLEIQRTEQGDSAMYLCASSLRDTEAFFGQGTRLTVV.

The rearrangement links TRBV6-6 to TRBJ1-1; D ambiguous. CDR1 and CDR2 from the germline V gene are MNHNY and SVGAGI (reference sequence). Between the trimmed V and J ends, which lost 8 bases and 4 bases, there was a span of 11 bases. The CDR3 length is 12 residues. The CDR3 DNA reads as TGTGCCAGCTGCCACGGAGGCACTGAAGCTTTCTTT. Translating gives CASCHGGTEAFF.

The J gene is TRBJ2-7, the V gene TRBV11-2; D may match TRBD1 or TRBD2 (5 bases each). This CDR3 comprises 12 residues. Between the trimmed V and J ends, which lost 7 bases and 0 bases, there was a span of 7 bases. Germline CDR1 is SGHAT and CDR2 is FQNNGV. In nucleotides, the CDR3 is TGTGCCAGCAAGAGGGGCTCCTACGAGCAGTACTTC. It codes for CASKRGSYEQYF.

The rearrangement links TRBV4-3 to TRBJ2-5, with 8 bases lining up with TRBD2. This CDR3 region has 15 residues. The germline V gene encodes CDR1 LGHNA and CDR2 YSLEER. V shed 3 bases, J shed 2 bases, and the junction held 5 bases outside the gene matches. This CDR3 reads CASSQGGGSQETQYF. The CDR3 nucleotides are TGCGCCAGCAGCCAGGGCGGGGGGTCGCAAGAGACCCAGTACTTC.

This clone was observed a single time. This chain uses TRBV4-3 with TRBJ1-1, with a weak D call TRBD1 (5 bases). This CDR3 is built from 19 residues. Trimming removed 0 bases from V and 0 bases from J, with 20 bases in between. Germline CDR1 and CDR2: LGHNA and YSLEER. CDR3 protein: CASSQELGVGVFLNTEAFF. The CDR3 coding sequence is TGCGCCAGCAGCCAAGAACTGGGTGTAGGGGTCTTTCTGAACACTGAAGCTTTCTTT.

The chain joins TRBV19 to TRBJ1-2, with unresolved D. V was pared by 4 bases and J by 4 bases, with 16 bases between. Germline CDR1 and CDR2: LNHDA and SQIVND (reference sequence). CDR3 length: 15 residues. The CDR3 coding sequence is TGTGCCAGTAGTACCCTAGCGGGTACGTCCTATGGCTACACCTTC. Protein sequence: CASSTLAGTSYGYTF. Together with reference TRBV19 and TRBJ1-2, the CDR3 gives the full variable domain: DGGITQSPKYLFRKEGQNVTLSCEQNLNHDAMYWYRQDPGQGLRLIYYSQIVNDFQKGDIAEGYSVSREKKESFPLTVTSAQKNPTAFYLCASSTLAGTSYGYTFGSGTRLTVV.

The chain recombines TRBV30 with TRBJ2-1; D is perhaps TRBD1 or TRBD2 (6 bases each). V lost 8 bases, J lost 8 bases, and 16 bases lay in between. Germline CDR1 GTSNPN, CDR2 SVGIG (reference sequence). The CDR3 consists of 12 residues. In DNA, the CDR3 is TGTGCCCTGGAGGGGGGTAGAGATGAGCAGTTCTTC. Translating gives CALEGGRDEQFF.

The chain joins TRBV7-9 to TRBJ1-2, with TRBD1 matching over 8 bases. Germline CDR1 and CDR2: SEHNR and FQNEAQ (reference sequence). V trimming: 5 bases; J trimming: 8 bases; junction bases outside the gene matches: 7. This CDR3 is built from 13 residues. DNA for the CDR3: TGTGCCAGCAGCCCCGGGACAGGCTGGGGCTACACCTTC. Encoded protein: CASSPGTGWGYTF.